Below, 27 T cell receptor beta chains from the same sample are listed, as sequenced in a study of response to subunit inactivated influenza vaccine. A single record per CDR3 protein comes from TCRdb applying MiXCR to the RT-PCR reads. The profile shows about 570,000 distinct CDR3 sequences, about 12% of them singletons. Sequences were derived from PBMCs from blood, sampled on the day of vaccination. These receptors were collected from a man in his fifties or sixties who received an inactivated influenza vaccine.

The J gene is TRBJ2-7, the V gene TRBV29-1, with no clear D. The CDR3 extends over 11 amino acids. V was shortened by 7 bases and J by 4 bases, with 11 bases between the two germline ends. Per the germline V gene, CDR1 is SQVTM and CDR2 is ANQGSEA. The CDR3 DNA is TGCAGCGCTCGGGTGGATTACGAGCAGTACTTC. It codes for CSARVDYEQYF.

The V call is TRBV3-1, the J call TRBJ2-6; D call uncertain. The V end lost 2 bases, the J end lost 1 base, and 3 bases lay between the germline ends. CDR1 and CDR2 from the germline V gene are LGHDT and YNNKEL (reference sequence). CDR3 length: 14 residues. CDR3 bases: TGTGCCAGCAGCCAAACATCTGGGGCCAACGTCCTGACTTTC. This codes for CASSQTSGANVLTF.

This clonotype came up many times. The genes are TRBV7-2 and TRBJ2-7; D is undetermined. Germline V gene data show CDR1 as SGHTA and CDR2 as FQGNSA. CDR3 size: 13 residues. Trimming left V 4 bases short and J 6 bases short, with 13 bases between. CDR3: CASSSFSGGEQYF. CDR3 DNA: TGTGCCAGCAGCTCGTTTTCTGGTGGCGAGCAGTACTTC.

The chain links TRBV12-3 or TRBV12-4 to TRBJ1-2, with D perhaps matching TRBD1 (5 bases). Trimming removed 6 bases at V and 4 bases at J, with 12 bases between. CDR3 length equals 13 residues. In nucleotides, the CDR3 is TGTGCCAGCAGCCAGGGAGCTTCCTATGGCTACACCTTC. Translation gives CASSQGASYGYTF.

The chain links TRBV28 to TRBJ2-1; a weak D match, TRBD2 (6 bases). Germline loops: CDR1 MDHEN, CDR2 SYDVKM. The CDR3 consists of 16 residues. V shed 4 bases and J shed 6 bases, with 19 bases lying between them. DNA of the CDR3: TGTGCCAGCAGTTCGCCCGGGACTCCCGGGGGCAATGAGCAGTTCTTC. This encodes CASSSPGTPGGNEQFF.

The chain joins TRBV6-2 or TRBV6-3 to TRBJ2-3, with D tentatively TRBD1 (7 bases). The ends were cut back, 2 bases at V and 7 bases at J, with 34 bases in the middle. The CDR3 loop spans 21 amino acids. CDR1 and CDR2 from the germline V gene are MNHEY and SVGEGT. The DNA for the CDR3 is TGTGCCAGCAGTTACACAGACAGGGACTGGGGACTCCGCCCTCGGGCCCATACGCAGTATTTT. Translation gives CASSYTDRDWGLRPRAHTQYF.

The chain joins TRBV5-4 to TRBJ2-7; 10 bases line up with TRBD1. CDR1 is SGHNT, CDR2 YYREEE, per germline (reference sequence). The CDR3 sequence is 17 residues long. The V gene end was trimmed by 4 bases and the J gene end by 1 base; junction bases not matched to a gene: 11. CDR3 in amino acids: CASSPAGTGDSSYEQYF. The CDR3 DNA sequence: TGTGCCAGCAGCCCGGCCGGGACAGGGGATTCTTCCTACGAGCAGTACTTC. Full variable domain (remainder filled in from reference TRBV5-4 and TRBJ2-7): ETGVTQSPTHLIKTRGQQVTLRCSSQSGHNTVSWYQQALGQGPQFIFQYYREEENGRGNFPPRFSGLQFPNYSSELNVNALELDDSALYLCASSPAGTGDSSYEQYFGPGTRLTVT.

This sequence joins TRBV24-1 and TRBJ2-1, with unresolved D. The CDR3 is 14 residues long. The germline V gene encodes CDR1 KGHDR and CDR2 SFDVKD. The germline V and J ends were trimmed by 2 bases and 10 bases, with 14 bases remaining between them. In DNA form, the CDR3 reads TGTGCCACCAGTGATTATGGCTACAAAGGCGAGCAGTTCTTC. Translated: CATSDYGYKGEQFF.

The chain has TRBV5-1 and TRBJ2-5; TRBD1 matches at 9 bases. Per the germline V gene, CDR1 is SGHRS and CDR2 is YFSETQ. V lost 0 bases to trimming and J lost 4 bases; unmatched junction nucleotides: 4. The CDR3 runs 15 residues. For the CDR3, the DNA is TGCGCCAGCAGCTTGGCCCTGGGACAGGGAGAGACCCAGTACTTC. It encodes CASSLALGQGETQYF.

This clonotype has ten or more counts. The CDR3: CASSLEPGGIETQYF. For the CDR3, the DNA is TGCGCCAGCAGCTTGGAGCCAGGGGGCATAGAGACCCAGTACTTC. The chain employs TRBV5-1 and TRBJ2-5; 8 bases fit TRBD1. The J segment lost 4 bases and the V segment lost 0 bases, leaving 5 bases of the junction unmatched. Germline CDR1 is SGHRS and CDR2 is YFSETQ. This CDR3 contains 15 residues.

This clonotype was observed a few times. The CDR3 DNA reads TGTGCCAGCAGCGTAGAGAGCAGAGGCTCTGGAAACACCATATATTTT. Its protein is CASSVESRGSGNTIYF. The chain recombines TRBV9 with TRBJ1-3; D is ambiguous. V was shortened by 0 bases and J by 0 bases, with 10 bases between the two germline ends. CDR3 length equals 16 residues. The V gene's germline CDR1 is SGDLS and CDR2 YYNGEE. Using reference TRBV9 and TRBJ1-3 for the parts outside the CDR3, the full variable domain is DSGVTQTPKHLITATGQRVTLRCSPRSGDLSVYWYQQSLDQGLQFLIQYYNGEERAKGNILERFSAQQFPDLHSELNLSSLELGDSALYFCASSVESRGSGNTIYFGEGSWLTVV.

The rearrangement joins TRBV21-1 to TRBJ2-7; the table's D call TRBD1 went unverified against the DNA. TRBV21-1 corresponds to a pseudogene. CDR3 length equals 17 residues. CDR3 bases: TGTGCCAGCAGCAAACTTGTGATTAGGGACAGGGACTACGAGCAGTACTTC. Translation: CASSKLVIRDRDYEQYF.

The chain joins TRBV5-1 to TRBJ2-6; 12 bases align to TRBD1. CDR1 SGHRS and CDR2 YFSETQ come from the germline V gene. The CDR3 is made up of 18 amino acids. V lost 2 bases to trimming and J lost 4 bases; unmatched junction nucleotides: 7. The CDR3 sequence: CASSFMGQGARGANVLTF. CDR3 nucleotides: TGCGCCAGCAGCTTTATGGGACAGGGGGCGCGGGGGGCCAACGTCCTGACTTTC.

This sequence joins TRBV24-1 and TRBJ2-7; D is ambiguous. V was pared by 9 bases and J by 3 bases, with 17 bases between. The CDR3 loop spans 14 amino acids. Germline CDR1 reads KGHDR; CDR2 reads SFDVKD. CDR3 DNA: TGTGCCACCTTTACTTCTCGAAGGTTCTACGAGCAGTACTTC. It yields the protein CATFTSRRFYEQYF.

This clonotype was seen a few times. The chain couples TRBV6-5 to TRBJ1-1; D perhaps matches TRBD1 (5 bases). Per the germline V gene, CDR1 is MNHEY and CDR2 is SVGAGI. CDR3 length: 12 amino acids. V lost 2 bases and J lost 11, with 12 bases in between. This CDR3 is CASSYEGRVAFF. CDR3 bases: TGTGCCAGCAGTTACGAGGGCAGGGTGGCTTTCTTT.

This clonotype was seen more than once but under ten times. V gene TRBV12-3 or TRBV12-4 combines with J gene TRBJ2-1; 7 bases are shared with TRBD2. This CDR3 region has 17 residues. V lost 2 bases, J lost 4 bases, and 11 bases stayed unmatched. The CDR3 DNA reads as TGTGCCAGCAGTTTACCCCTTAGCGCGGGAGTGTACAATGAGCAGTTCTTC. Translating gives CASSLPLSAGVYNEQFF.

This clonotype was detected only a few times. The rearrangement uses TRBV20-1 and TRBJ1-1, with D unclear. Looked up from germline, CDR1 is DFQATT and CDR2 is SNEGSKA (reference sequence). V was pared by 2 bases and J by 0 bases, with 13 bases between. This CDR3 is 15 amino acids long. Written as DNA, the CDR3 is TGCAGTGCTAGACCCCAAGGAACTCTGAACACTGAAGCTTTCTTT. Translation: CSARPQGTLNTEAFF.

The rearrangement uses TRBV10-3 and TRBJ1-3; TRBD1 is a possible D gene (5 bases). The length of the CDR3 is 15 residues. Per germline, CDR1 ENHRY and CDR2 SYGVKD. Trimming left V 10 bases short and J 7 bases short, with 23 bases between. For the CDR3, the DNA is TGTGCCACGGCGGGGCAACTGGAAATGTGGAACACCATATATTTT. Its protein product is CATAGQLEMWNTIYF.

This clonotype was recorded a few times. The CDR3 nucleotides are TGTGCCAGCAGTTTAGCAGGGTTCAATCAGCCCCAGCATTTT. It is translated as CASSLAGFNQPQHF. V gene TRBV12-3 or TRBV12-4 combines with J gene TRBJ1-5, with unresolved D. This CDR3 spans 14 amino acids. The ends were cut back, 0 bases at V and 3 bases at J, with 6 bases in the middle.

The sample holds a few counts of this clonotype. This chain connects TRBV12-3 or TRBV12-4 to TRBJ1-1; D remains unclear. Trimming removed 0 bases at V and 6 bases at J, with 5 bases between. The CDR3 sequence is 12 residues long. The CDR3 here is CASSLARAEAFF. In DNA form, the CDR3 reads TGTGCCAGCAGTTTAGCTCGGGCTGAAGCTTTCTTT.

CDR3: CASSPVGTMNTEAFF. The CDR3, as DNA: TGTGCCAGCAGTCCTGTGGGGACGATGAACACTGAAGCTTTCTTT. The J gene is TRBJ1-1, the V gene TRBV6-4; D may be TRBD1 (5 bases). Per the germline V gene, CDR1 is MRHNA and CDR2 is SNTAGT. The CDR3 contains 15 residues. V was shortened by 5 bases and J by 0 bases, with 13 bases between the two germline ends.

This chain links TRBV4-2 with TRBJ2-2, with 7 bases aligning to TRBD1. Germline V lookup: CDR1 LGHNA, CDR2 YNFKEQ. V lost 1 base, J lost 3 bases, and 8 bases stayed unmatched. The CDR3 has 17 amino acids. CDR3 DNA: TGTGCCAGCAGCCAAGGCGAGGGGGCGATTTACACCGGGGAGCTGTTTTTT. It yields the protein CASSQGEGAIYTGELFF.

The chain links TRBV3-1 to TRBJ1-5, with D perhaps TRBD1 (5 bases). Between the trimmed V and J ends, which lost 5 bases and 2 bases, there was a span of 10 bases. From germline, CDR1 is LGHDT and CDR2 YNNKEL (reference sequence). This CDR3 region has 14 residues. The CDR3 region has the DNA TGTGCCAGCAGCTTTGGACACGGCAATCAGCCCCAGCATTTT. Translating it yields CASSFGHGNQPQHF.

In its sample, this clonotype was seen a few times. The CDR3 here is CASEDRGPDTQYF. The CDR3 region has the DNA TGTGCCAGTGAAGACAGGGGGCCAGATACGCAGTATTTT. The V and J genes are TRBV6-6 and TRBJ2-3; 10 bases are shared with TRBD1. Germline V gene lookup returns CDR1 MNHNY and CDR2 SVGAGI (reference sequence). J was trimmed by 4 bases and V by 9 bases; bases with no gene match: 4. The CDR3 length is 13 residues.

This clonotype has more than one count but fewer than ten. The chain carries TRBV28 and TRBJ2-3; 11 nucleotides line up with TRBD2. The CDR3 runs 18 residues. Germline V lookup: CDR1 MDHEN, CDR2 SYDVKM. After removal of 2 bases from V and 2 bases from J, the junction contained 9 bases not matched to a gene. The CDR3 bases are TGTGCCAGCAGTTTAAGTCTAGGGACTAGCGGTATCACAGATACGCAGTATTTT. It translates to CASSLSLGTSGITDTQYF.

This clonotype was observed a handful of times. V and J are TRBV5-1 and TRBJ1-1, with D uncertain. The CDR3 consists of 14 residues. The germline CDR1 and CDR2 sequences are SGHRS and YFSETQ. V gave up 1 base and J gave up 0 bases, with 7 bases separating them. Here the CDR3 reads CASSLSTMNTEAFF. The CDR3 DNA reads as TGCGCCAGCAGCTTGTCCACCATGAACACTGAAGCTTTCTTT.

This clonotype has just a few counts. This chain connects TRBV2 to TRBJ2-1, with no clear D. Germline values: CDR1 SNHLY, CDR2 FYNNEI. Trimming pared 4 bases from V and 5 bases from J, leaving 9 bases between. This CDR3 has 13 amino acids. CDR3 sequence (DNA): TGTGCCAGCAGTGTCGTCCGAAACAATGAGCAGTTCTTC. Encoded protein: CASSVVRNNEQFF.